These 14 T cell receptor beta chains were all obtained from the same sample, sequenced in a study of Ad26.COV2.S vaccination and SARS-CoV-2 variants. The protocol was immunoSEQ multiplex PCR, while the TCRdb copy is restricted to in-frame clones and leaves out a portion. Among hundreds of thousands of clones listed, around 92% were seen once. Stated treatment: approximately 18 received Ad26.COV2.S at low or high dose, single or two shots; several received placebo; per-sample allocation not given. Vaccine and placebo recipients were sampled on day 63 after the first injection. Sequences were derived from peripheral blood, sampled in a trial of Ad26.COV2.S vaccine versus placebo. These receptors originate from a person aged 18 to 59 who received the Ad26.COV2.S COVID-19 vaccine or a placebo.

The V gene is TRBV3-1 (or the pseudogene TRBV3-2), the J gene TRBJ2-7, with 9 bases that match TRBD1. The germline gives CDR1 LGHDT, CDR2 YNNKEL (reference sequence). V dropped 4 bases and J dropped 2; count of bases not matched to a gene: 6. This CDR3 has 15 residues. DNA for the CDR3: TGTGCCAGCAGCCGAGCGGACAGGGGAGCCTACGAGCAGTACTTC. This encodes CASSRADRGAYEQYF.

V and J are TRBV6-5 and TRBJ2-5, with no clear D. Trimming stripped 2 bases from V and 0 bases from J, with 4 bases between. The CDR3 is 13 residues long. Germline V gene data show CDR1 as MNHEY and CDR2 as SVGAGI. This chain's CDR3 is CASSYNYQETQYF. CDR3 nucleotide sequence: TGTGCCAGCAGTTACAACTACCAAGAGACCCAGTACTTC.

The V call is TRBV11-2, the J call TRBJ2-1; D is undetermined. CDR1 is SGHAT and CDR2 is FQNNGV in the germline V gene. V gave up 2 bases and J gave up 9 bases, with 8 bases separating them. The CDR3 length is 12 residues. In nucleotides, the CDR3 is TGTGCCAGCAGCTTAAGTGGGCTTGAGCAGTTCTTC. Its translation: CASSLSGLEQFF.

This clone came up many times. This chain connects TRBV11-2 to TRBJ2-3; 7 bases fit TRBD1. Germline CDR1 is SGHAT and CDR2 is FQNNGV. This CDR3 spans 15 amino acids. V shed 4 bases and J 4 bases; nucleotides not matched to a gene: 8. The CDR3 loop reads CASSSYRGISDTQYF. CDR3 sequence (DNA): TGTGCCAGCAGCTCCTACAGGGGTATTTCAGATACGCAGTATTTT.

This clone was detected once. The chain combines TRBV23-1 with TRBJ1-2; no reliable D call. TRBV23-1 is classed as an ORF, of uncertain function. V was trimmed by 0 bases and J by 1 base, leaving 12 bases between them. The CDR3 consists of 16 residues. CDR3 in DNA: TGCGCCAGCAGTCAATCCCCTCGGACGCATAACTATGGCTACACCTTC. It translates to CASSQSPRTHNYGYTF.

This clone has only one observation. The chain employs TRBV30 and TRBJ1-2, with 7 nucleotides matching TRBD1. The CDR3 runs 15 residues. The germline V gene has CDR1 GTSNPN and CDR2 SVGIG (reference sequence). The trim removed 4 bases at V and 1 base at J, leaving 9 bases unmatched. This chain's CDR3 is CAWTNRDSLNYGYTF. For the CDR3, the DNA is TGTGCCTGGACCAACCGGGACAGCCTTAACTATGGCTACACCTTC.

The chain joins TRBV27 to TRBJ2-1; D is uncertain. The ends were cut back, 3 bases at V and 5 bases at J, with 11 bases in the middle. The CDR3 extends over 14 amino acids. CDR1 MNHEY and CDR2 SMNVEV come from the germline V gene (reference sequence). The CDR3 reads CASSFRLLNNEQFF. The DNA of the CDR3 is TGTGCCAGCAGTTTTAGACTTCTTAACAATGAGCAGTTCTTC.

V usage is TRBV7-6 and J usage is TRBJ2-1, with 7 bases that match TRBD2. This CDR3 region has 17 residues. Per the germline V gene, CDR1 is SGHVS and CDR2 is FNYEAQ. J was trimmed by 0 bases and V by 5 bases; bases with no gene match: 10. This CDR3 reads CASSKTLGGSSYNEQFF. Written as DNA, the CDR3 is TGTGCCAGCAGCAAGACCCTCGGCGGGAGCTCCTACAATGAGCAGTTCTTC.

The rearrangement uses TRBV4-2 and TRBJ1-3, with a weak D call TRBD1 (6 bases). The CDR3 totals 14 residues. Germline assignment: CDR1 LGHNA and CDR2 YNFKEQ. Trimming stripped 1 base from V and 7 bases from J, with 11 bases between. CDR3 bases: TGTGCCAGCAGCCAAGGACAGGCAAGCAACACCATATATTTT. Translating it yields CASSQGQASNTIYF.

This clone was counted a few times. The chain has TRBV7-9 and TRBJ1-3; tentative D call: TRBD1 (6 bases). There are 15 residues in the CDR3. Germline V gene lookup returns CDR1 SEHNR and CDR2 FQNEAQ (reference sequence). Trimming shortened V by 5 bases and J by 0 bases, and 11 bases separated the two germline ends. CDR3 residues: CASSPRTVSGNTIYF. The CDR3 nucleotides are TGTGCCAGCAGCCCAAGGACAGTCTCTGGAAACACCATATATTTT.

The chain links TRBV9 to TRBJ2-5; 9 bases agree with TRBD1. Germline-derived CDR1 and CDR2 are SGDLS and YYNGEE. V shed 1 base and J 5 bases; nucleotides not matched to a gene: 6. This CDR3 has 15 amino acids. The CDR3 coding sequence is TGTGCCAGCAGCGTAAATACAGGGGGCTGGGAGACCCAGTACTTC. This codes for CASSVNTGGWETQYF.

The chain uses TRBV10-3 and TRBJ1-1; D not resolved. V lost 0 bases and J lost 0, with 2 bases in between. There are 13 residues in the CDR3. CDR1 is ENHRY and CDR2 is SYGVKD in the germline V gene. The CDR3 bases are TGTGCCATCAGTGAGTCGATGAACACTGAAGCTTTCTTT. Amino acids: CAISESMNTEAFF.

This chain uses TRBV5-5 with TRBJ2-7; 7 bases fit TRBD1. CDR1 and CDR2 from the germline V gene are SGHKS and YYEKEE (reference sequence). This CDR3 comprises 15 residues. V trimming: 3 bases; J trimming: 4 bases; junction bases outside the gene matches: 10. CDR3 sequence reads: CASSSLDRDGYEQYF. The CDR3 DNA follows: TGTGCCAGCAGCTCTCTCGACAGGGATGGGTACGAGCAGTACTTC. Using reference TRBV5-5 and TRBJ2-7 for the parts outside the CDR3, the full variable domain is DAGVTQSPTHLIKTRGQQVTLRCSPISGHKSVSWYQQVLGQGPQFIFQYYEKEERGRGNFPDRFSARQFPNYSSELNVNALLLGDSALYLCASSSLDRDGYEQYFGPGTRLTVT.

The genes are TRBV21-1 and TRBJ1-2; TRBD1 is taken as the D call from the table, unchecked against the DNA. TRBV21-1 constitutes a pseudogene. The CDR3 spans 17 residues. CDR3 amino acids: CASSSRTSTGGGYGYTF. CDR3 coding DNA: TGTGCCAGCAGCAGCCGGACCAGTACAGGGGGGGGCTATGGCTACACCTTC.